This TCR beta chain is drawn from a study of blood T cell repertoires in COVID-19. The CDR3 is made up of 15 amino acids. From germline, CDR1 is SGHRS and CDR2 YFSETQ. The V end lost 4 bases, the J end lost 3 bases, and 14 bases lay between the germline ends. TCRdb's table, derived via immunoSEQ multiplex PCR, lists solely in-frame clones and lacks some. This table has some 200,000 clones, around 89% appearing once. V gene TRBV5-1 combines with J gene TRBJ2-1; the D gene is possibly TRBD1 (6 bases). The sequence was collected from a woman between 18 and 29 years old who had recovered from COVID-19. The sequenced sample consisted of PBMCs or T cells enriched from blood (not recorded which). The CDR3 DNA is TGCGCCAGCAGCAAAACAGGGACCCGCTACAATGAGCAGTTCTTC. Translated, it gives CASSKTGTRYNEQFF.